The source of this T cell receptor beta chain is a study of cytomegalovirus exposure and HLA in healthy donors. General observations from the study: Solely CMV serostatus was available to characterize immune exposure. Usually a TCR sequence was rare, but some public TCRs were found in many donors. Previously analyzed data showed that most TCR beta V segments were productive at a frequency of about 87% or about 30%.

PCR employed 60 Vbeta and 13 Jbeta primers. Libraries were prepared by immunoSEQ multiplex PCR; TCRdb keeps only in-frame clonotypes and omits some of them. The sample has 150,000 to 250,000 clones; around 80% are singletons. Donors likely had unrecorded immune exposures despite being nominally healthy when sampled. Concerning this clone: Its target is unknown.

V shed 0 bases and J 4 bases; nucleotides not matched to a gene: 11. The CDR3 has 17 residues. CDR1 SGHRS and CDR2 YFSETQ come from the germline V gene. Sequenced input: PBMCs. The chain combines TRBV5-1 with TRBJ1-1; the match to TRBD1 covers 8 bases. This receptor was taken from a woman aged 30 to 39 in good health and CMV-seropositive. The CDR3 here is CASSLDPRGRWGTEAFF. CDR3 sequence (DNA): TGCGCCAGCAGCTTGGACCCCAGGGGGCGCTGGGGCACTGAAGCTTTCTTT.